This T cell receptor beta chain came from a study of cytomegalovirus exposure and HLA in healthy donors. Broader study findings: Highly shared sequence variants in one cluster were likely a sequencing artifact.

For this clone: Its specificity is unknown.

Donors likely had unrecorded immune exposures despite being nominally healthy when sampled. The study ran its PCR with 60 Vbeta and 13 Jbeta primers. Measured with immunoSEQ multiplex PCR; TCRdb has only the in-frame clones, and not every one. Of some 150,000 clones in the sample, around 72% are singletons; the top ten hold about 15%. Input material: PBMCs. This receptor was identified in a human donor in good health.

CDR3 nucleotide sequence: TGTGCCAGCAGCGCCCCCTTTGGAGCGGGGCAGGACAATGAGCAGTTCTTC. Encoded protein: CASSAPFGAGQDNEQFF. The chain employs TRBV9 and TRBJ2-1; 7 bases map to TRBD2. CDR3 length equals 17 residues. V lost 3 bases, J lost 5 bases, and 14 bases stayed unmatched. The germline V gene has CDR1 SGDLS and CDR2 YYNGEE.